The sequence of this T cell receptor beta chain was determined in a study of blood T cell repertoires in COVID-19. Study context: From T cells, B-cell-depleted T cells, or PBMCs came the material, which was cDNA or gDNA.

Source study methods: The authors estimated nucleated cell counts from reference gene primer amplification. Clones were read by immunoSEQ multiplex PCR, and TCRdb kept only the in-frame ones, dropping some. V and J calls and clone size come straight from that table; D and trimming were deduced from the DNA. This sample has some 340,000 clones; 85% occur once, and the top ten carry roughly 3.7%. This clone showed up just once. There are 14 residues in the CDR3. V dropped 4 bases and J dropped 2 bases, with 12 bases sitting between them. Per the germline V gene, CDR1 is SGHNT and CDR2 is YYREEE (reference sequence).

Material: peripheral blood. This sequence originates from a woman between 18 and 29 years old with acute or convalescent COVID-19. The rearrangement uses TRBV5-4 and TRBJ1-2; D may be TRBD1 (6 bases). CDR3 DNA sequence: TGTGCCAGCAGCCTGGTGGGACAAAACTATGGCTACACCTTC. Protein sequence: CASSLVGQNYGYTF.